This entry features one TCR beta chain sequence. Germline V CDR1 and CDR2: SGDLS, YYNGEE. This CDR3 has 15 amino acids. V was clipped by 0 bases and J by 0 bases, with 8 bases between them. The source of the sample is a study of control samples from healthy donors and cancer patients. Repertoires were generated with immunoSEQ multiplex PCR, while TCRdb's copy carries only in-frame clones and drops some. The sample consists of 150,000 to 200,000 clones, 90% of them appearing once. Sample: blood. The TCR comes from a woman aged 45-65 years in good health. The gene calls are TRBV9 and TRBJ2-3, with D unclear. The CDR3 DNA sequence: TGTGCCAGCAGCGTAGCGCGCAGGAGCACAGATACGCAGTATTTT. Protein: CASSVARRSTDTQYF. Full variable domain (rest looked up from reference TRBV9 and TRBJ2-3): DSGVTQTPKHLITATGQRVTLRCSPRSGDLSVYWYQQSLDQGLQFLIQYYNGEERAKGNILERFSAQQFPDLHSELNLSSLELGDSALYFCASSVARRSTDTQYFGPGTRLTVL.